A single TCR beta chain is shown here with its context. The antigen is unknown. These data are taken from a study of cytomegalovirus exposure and HLA in healthy donors. Study-level findings and limits: There were several of the most significant clusters that appeared linked to common viral pathogens in a later analysis.

It was with 60 Vbeta and 13 Jbeta primers that the PCR ran. The table came from immunoSEQ multiplex PCR; TCRdb's copy has only in-frame clones and leaves some out. The top ten clones hold 4.8% of a sample with approximately 160,000 clones, roughly four fifths of them seen once. In germline, CDR1 is MGHRA, CDR2 YSYEKL. The CDR3 has 16 residues. The germline V and J ends were trimmed by 3 bases and 2 bases, with 14 bases remaining between them. This sequence was found in a young man in good health and CMV-seronegative. The sample comprised PBMCs. This chain links TRBV4-1 with TRBJ1-5; tentatively, D is TRBD1 (5 bases). CDR3 bases: TGCGCCAGCAGCCACGACAGTACGGGAGGCAATCAGCCCCAGCATTTT. Protein sequence: CASSHDSTGGNQPQHF.